This T cell receptor beta chain was identified in a study of early T cells in non-severe SARS-CoV-2 infection. Study in general: Sequenced bulk RNA came from whole blood that was unsorted, and chains were unpaired.

This clonotype was recorded at least ten times. The antigen is undetermined. Regarding the study as a whole: Matches to VDJdb favored anti-spike CD8 responses and missed private and CD4 specificities.

Unique molecular identifier tags were affixed to discrete cDNA molecules. TCRdb fed the 5' RACE reads into MiXCR, producing one record per CDR3 protein. The data show about 60,000 distinct CDR3 sequences, approximately 9% seen once. The TCR comes from an adult who was a healthcare worker with PCR-confirmed SARS-CoV-2 infection or an uninfected control (not recorded which). The sample taken for sequencing was whole blood.

CDR3 amino acids: CSGGEITYNEQFF. The CDR3 DNA reads as TGCAGCGGAGGGGAGATCACCTACAATGAGCAGTTCTTC. The chain uses TRBV20-1 and TRBJ2-1, with a possible D match to TRBD2 (6 bases). The CDR3 has 13 residues. Germline CDR1 and CDR2: DFQATT and SNEGSKA (reference sequence).